These 16 T cell receptor beta chains were all obtained from the same sample, sequenced in a study of blood T cell repertoires in COVID-19. The protocol was immunoSEQ multiplex PCR, while the TCRdb copy is restricted to in-frame clones and leaves out a portion. This table has 200,000 to 300,000 clones, 70% to 90% appearing once. Sequenced input: peripheral blood. These TCRs come from a woman aged 30 to 39 with COVID-19, enrolled during active disease.

This chain connects TRBV27 to TRBJ1-4; 9 bases line up with TRBD1. The ends lost 6 bases at V and 8 bases at J; junction bases unmatched: 22. CDR3 length equals 19 residues. Germline loops: CDR1 MNHEY, CDR2 SMNVEV (reference sequence). CDR3 loop: CASSLLTGGGRLEWEKLFF. The CDR3 coding sequence is TGTGCCAGCAGCCTACTGACAGGGGGAGGTCGGCTCGAGTGGGAAAAACTGTTTTTT.

This chain links TRBV7-2 with TRBJ2-5; 7 nucleotides agree with TRBD1. CDR1 is SGHTA and CDR2 is FQGNSA in the germline V gene. The V and J ends lost 1 base and 7 bases, in that order; junction bases with no gene match: 6. The CDR3 covers 14 residues. As DNA, the CDR3 is TGTGCCAGCAGCTTAGTCGGTACAGGGGCGACCCAGTACTTC. This sequence encodes CASSLVGTGATQYF.

This clone was detected only once. The chain couples TRBV5-1 to TRBJ2-1; TRBD1 matches 9 bases. Germline-derived CDR1 and CDR2 are SGHRS and YFSETQ. V trimming: 6 bases; J trimming: 7 bases; junction bases outside the gene matches: 17. This CDR3 region has 17 residues. The CDR3, as DNA: TGCGCCAGCAATCTAACGCCGGGACAGGGTGTTTTGAATGAGCAGTTCTTC. It yields the protein CASNLTPGQGVLNEQFF.

This clone was seen a single time. CDR3 sequence (DNA): TGCGCCAGCAGCCAATTACTTGGGGGAAAACAGGGCCTTTTTAATTCACCCCTCCACTTT. This gives the protein CASSQLLGGKQGLFNSPLHF. The chain uses TRBV4-3 and TRBJ1-6, with a possible D match to TRBD1 (6 bases). The germline CDR1 and CDR2 sequences are LGHNA and YSLEER. The V end lost 2 bases, the J end lost 6 bases, and 26 bases lay between the germline ends. The CDR3 is 20 residues long.

V is TRBV9 and J is TRBJ1-3; D gene uncertain. Trimming cost V 4 bases and J 0 bases, with 11 bases left between them. The germline V gene encodes CDR1 SGDLS and CDR2 YYNGEE. This CDR3 spans 15 amino acids. The CDR3 sequence: CASSPGDPSGNTIYF. CDR3 bases: TGTGCCAGCAGCCCCGGGGATCCCTCTGGAAACACCATATATTTT. Combining the CDR3 with reference TRBV9 and TRBJ1-3 gives the whole variable domain DSGVTQTPKHLITATGQRVTLRCSPRSGDLSVYWYQQSLDQGLQFLIQYYNGEERAKGNILERFSAQQFPDLHSELNLSSLELGDSALYFCASSPGDPSGNTIYFGEGSWLTVV.

The gene calls are TRBV29-1 and TRBJ1-1; D is unclear. Trimming cost V 5 bases and J 0 bases, with 4 bases left between them. This CDR3 is built from 11 residues. Per germline, CDR1 SQVTM and CDR2 ANQGSEA. CDR3 coding DNA: TGCAGCGTTCAAATGAACACTGAAGCTTTCTTT. It encodes CSVQMNTEAFF.

This chain connects TRBV28 to TRBJ1-5; 8 bases are a match to TRBD1. Germline V gene data show CDR1 as MDHEN and CDR2 as SYDVKM. The CDR3 runs to 14 residues. The trim removed 6 bases at V and 1 base at J, leaving 2 bases unmatched. The CDR3 DNA follows: TGTGCCAGCAGCCAGGGGGCCAGCAATCAGCCCCAGCATTTT. It codes for CASSQGASNQPQHF.

The V and J genes are TRBV7-8 and TRBJ2-5; 12 positions agree with TRBD2. The CDR3 is made up of 16 amino acids. Germline V gene data show CDR1 as SGHVS and CDR2 as FQNEAQ. V trimming: 5 bases; J trimming: 4 bases; junction bases outside the gene matches: 8. The CDR3 DNA follows: TGTGCCAGCAGCCGAGGACTAGCGGGATTGGGAGAGACCCAGTACTTC. It codes for CASSRGLAGLGETQYF.

This clone was recorded a few times. The chain recombines TRBV7-6 with TRBJ1-3; the match to TRBD1 covers 7 bases. Germline CDR1 reads SGHVS; CDR2 reads FNYEAQ. CDR3 length: 15 residues. V shed 1 base and J 5 bases; nucleotides not matched to a gene: 5. In DNA, the CDR3 is TGTGCCAGCAGCTTAGATAACAGGGGAAGAAACACCATATATTTT. It specifies CASSLDNRGRNTIYF.

The rearrangement links TRBV18 to TRBJ1-5, with D perhaps matching TRBD1 (5 bases). The CDR3 extends over 15 amino acids. Trimming left V 2 bases short and J 0 bases short, with 8 bases between. Germline CDR1 KGHSH, CDR2 LQKENI. The CDR3 protein is CASSPSTASNQPQHF. The CDR3, as DNA: TGTGCCAGCTCACCATCGACAGCTAGCAATCAGCCCCAGCATTTT.

This chain uses TRBV2 with TRBJ1-1, with D possibly matching TRBD1 (5 bases). Trimming removed 7 bases from V and 1 base from J, with 10 bases in between. The germline CDR1 and CDR2 sequences are SNHLY and FYNNEI. The CDR3 covers 13 residues. The CDR3 coding sequence is TGTGCCAGCATTAGGGGTGAGAACACTGAAGCTTTCTTT. Amino acids: CASIRGENTEAFF. Together with reference TRBV2 and TRBJ1-1, the CDR3 gives the full variable domain: EPEVTQTPSHQVTQMGQEVILRCVPISNHLYFYWYRQILGQKVEFLVSFYNNEISEKSEIFDDQFSVERPDGSNFTLKIRSTKLEDSAMYFCASIRGENTEAFFGQGTRLTVV.

The V call is TRBV5-4, the J call TRBJ2-1; D is unclear. There are 12 residues in the CDR3. Deletions cut 2 bases from V and 5 bases from J, with 5 bases between. Looked up from germline, CDR1 is SGHNT and CDR2 is YYREEE (reference sequence). CDR3 nucleotide sequence: TGTGCCAGCAGCTTACTAAACAATGAGCAGTTCTTC. Translated, it gives CASSLLNNEQFF.

The V and J genes are TRBV9 and TRBJ2-2; D gene unclear. The germline V and J ends were trimmed by 3 bases and 0 bases, with 12 bases remaining between them. Germline loops: CDR1 SGDLS, CDR2 YYNGEE. The CDR3 is 16 amino acids. CDR3 residues: CASSDPDWANTGELFF. The CDR3 coding sequence is TGTGCCAGCAGCGACCCCGACTGGGCGAACACCGGGGAGCTGTTTTTT.

The chain recombines TRBV15 with TRBJ2-3; D is undetermined. Germline values: CDR1 LNHNV, CDR2 YYDKDF (reference sequence). Trimming took off 5 bases at V and 5 bases at J, with 14 bases between the two ends. The CDR3 covers 14 residues. CDR3 region: CATSYSFSGDTQYF. DNA for the CDR3: TGTGCCACCAGCTATAGCTTTTCGGGAGATACGCAGTATTTT.

The chain uses TRBV18 and TRBJ2-1, with 10 bases identical to TRBD2. The CDR3 runs 18 residues. The junction had 13 bases not matched to a gene; V was cut back by 2 bases and J by 6 bases. Germline CDR1 is KGHSH and CDR2 is LQKENI. DNA of the CDR3: TGTGCCAGCTCACCAGACTTCCCGCGGCTAGCGGGGGCCAATGAGCAGTTCTTC. The encoded protein is CASSPDFPRLAGANEQFF.

The chain employs TRBV9 and TRBJ2-2, with D possibly being TRBD2 (5 bases). CDR1 and CDR2 from the germline V gene are SGDLS and YYNGEE. The CDR3 loop spans 13 amino acids. Between the trimmed V and J ends, which lost 3 bases and 7 bases, there was a span of 10 bases. The chain's CDR3 is CASSDGGYGELFF. The CDR3 DNA follows: TGTGCCAGCAGCGACGGAGGTTACGGGGAGCTGTTTTTT.